The clone carrying this T cell receptor beta chain was picked up a small number of times. Original processing notes: Amplified reference gene primers provided the basis for estimating nucleated cell counts. TCRdb's copy holds only in-frame clones and misses some; the assay was immunoSEQ multiplex PCR. V and J calls and clone size are those listed in that table; D and trimming were worked out from the DNA. The sample records 180,000 or so clones, around 86% being singletons. This entry comes from a study of blood T cell repertoires in COVID-19. Study-wide context: The samples span acute and convalescent COVID-19 from the United States, Italy and Spain. Sources were T cells, B-cell-depleted T cells, or PBMCs; the material itself was cDNA or gDNA.

Germline V gene lookup returns CDR1 MDHEN and CDR2 SYDVKM. The length of the CDR3 is 12 residues. V shed 1 base and J shed 6 bases, with 7 bases lying between them. The specimen was peripheral blood. The chain uses TRBV28 and TRBJ2-7, with D possibly TRBD2 on 5 matching bases. This TCR was recovered from a man in his late teens or twenties with acute or convalescent COVID-19. CDR3 protein: CASSLSGFEQYV. The CDR3 nucleotides read TGTGCCAGCAGTTTATCGGGGTTCGAGCAGTACGTC.